Below, 32 T cell receptor beta chains from the same sample are listed, as sequenced in a study of CD4 and CD8 cells across lung adenocarcinoma regions. From the PCR reads, TCRdb called clonotypes with MiXCR, one entry per CDR3 protein. The sample holds 9,500 to 15,000 distinct CDR3 sequences; around 48% are singletons and the top ten take approximately 24%. The sequencing sample was made of CD8+ T cells from the margin of a lung tumor. Source of these receptors: a female donor with lung adenocarcinoma. The CD4 and CD8 labels of this study may be unreliable.

This clonotype appeared many times. The chain has TRBV11-2 and TRBJ2-5; TRBD1 aligns across 7 bases. The ends lost 1 base at V and 2 bases at J; junction bases unmatched: 4. This CDR3 has 15 residues. CDR1 and CDR2 (germline): SGHAT, FQNNGV. The CDR3, as DNA: TGTGCCAGCAGCTTAGCCGGGACAGTACAAGAGACCCAGTACTTC. It is translated as CASSLAGTVQETQYF.

Many counts were recorded for this clonotype. The V gene is TRBV7-2, the J gene TRBJ2-3, with 10 bases lining up with TRBD2. Losses at the gene ends were 5 bases for V and 3 bases for J; bases not matched to a gene: 5. CDR1 and CDR2 from the germline V gene are SGHTA and FQGNSA. The CDR3 spans 15 residues. The DNA for the CDR3 is TGTGCCAGCAGCCCCCCTAGCGGGGGTACAGATACGCAGTATTTT. This codes for CASSPPSGGTDTQYF.

This clonotype was picked up many times. The chain uses TRBV11-2 and TRBJ2-7; TRBD2 matches at 10 bases. The germline gives CDR1 SGHAT, CDR2 FQNNGV. Trimming at V came to 2 bases and at J to 2 bases, leaving 3 bases not matched to a gene. This CDR3 has 15 residues. CDR3: CASSLTSGITYEQYF. CDR3 DNA: TGTGCCAGCAGCTTAACTAGCGGGATAACCTACGAGCAGTACTTC.

The chain couples TRBV7-2 to TRBJ2-4; TRBD2 is a possible D gene (7 bases). Trimming removed 4 bases from V and 13 bases from J, with 26 bases in between. This CDR3 has 16 amino acids. CDR1 and CDR2 (germline): SGHTA, FQGNSA. The CDR3 here is CASSSSGRGAKDTQYF. CDR3 DNA: TGTGCCAGCAGCTCCTCGGGCCGGGGGGCCAAAGACACGCAGTACTTC.

The rearrangement links TRBV11-1 to TRBJ2-1; TRBD1 agrees at 11 bases. The DNA matches TRBJ2-7 better at its end, which makes the J call doubtful. Germline CDR1 reads SGHAT; CDR2 reads FQDESV (reference sequence). There are 14 residues in the CDR3. CDR3 amino acids: CASSSGQGENVQYF. DNA for the CDR3: TGTGCCAGCAGCTCGGGACAGGGGGAAAATGTGCAGTACTTC.

This clonotype was detected only once. This chain joins TRBV6-1 and TRBJ2-3; D remains unclear. The V end lost 6 bases, the J end lost 9 bases, and 13 bases lay between the germline ends. Germline-derived CDR1 and CDR2 are MNHNS and SASEGT. CDR3 length: 12 amino acids. The CDR3 protein is CASRQAENTQYF. The CDR3 DNA sequence: TGTGCCAGCAGACAAGCCGAAAACACGCAGTATTTT.

CDR3 sequence reads: CASSAGAADTQYF. In DNA form, the CDR3 reads TGCGCCAGCAGCGCAGGGGCCGCAGATACGCAGTATTTT. This sequence joins TRBV10-1 and TRBJ2-3; tentative D call: TRBD1 (6 bases). The V gene's germline CDR1 is WNHNN and CDR2 SYGVQD (reference sequence). The length of the CDR3 is 13 residues. V shed 6 bases and J shed 4 bases, with 11 bases lying between them.

This chain uses TRBV6-5 with TRBJ2-2; possibly TRBD2 for D (5 bases). The end of the DNA is better explained by TRBJ2-3, so the J call may be wrong. Germline V gene sequence: CDR1 MNHEY, CDR2 SVGAGI. The CDR3 runs to 16 residues. CDR3 sequence (DNA): TGTGCCAGCAGTTACCTCCAGCCTGTGGGCACCGGGGAGCAGTATTTT. Its translation is CASSYLQPVGTGEQYF.

The gene calls are TRBV7-2 and TRBJ2-3; 8 bases fit TRBD2. Near its end, the DNA agrees better with TRBJ2-7, so the J call may be wrong. Germline values: CDR1 SGHTA, CDR2 FQGNSA. This CDR3 contains 16 residues. CDR3 loop: CASRLTGGAGTETQYF. CDR3 DNA: TGTGCCAGCCGGCTCACCGGGGGGGCCGGCACAGAGACGCAGTACTTC.

The chain joins TRBV20-1 to TRBJ1-1, with 7 bases matching TRBD1. The CDR3 has 19 residues. CDR1 is DFQATT, CDR2 SNEGSKA, per germline (reference sequence). The trim removed 0 bases at V and 3 bases at J, leaving 19 bases unmatched. The CDR3 nucleotides are TGCAGTGCTAGAGATGAACAAGGATCTTGGGGACAGTTCTACACTGAAGCTTTCTTT. It specifies CSARDEQGSWGQFYTEAFF.

The V and J genes are TRBV4-1 and TRBJ2-1, with D possibly TRBD1 on 6 matching bases. This CDR3 comprises 16 residues. The ends were cut back, 5 bases at V and 8 bases at J, with 22 bases in the middle. Germline V gene lookup returns CDR1 MGHRA and CDR2 YSYEKL. The CDR3 sequence is CASSSRRDKPVDEQFF. In DNA form, the CDR3 reads TGCGCCAGCAGCTCCCGACGGGACAAGCCCGTCGATGAGCAGTTCTTC.

Concerning this clonotype itself: One junction end does not reproduce the germline sequence, and a read error may be involved. V gene TRBV15 combines with J gene TRBJ2-6; a weak D match, TRBD1 (6 bases). The germline gives CDR1 LNHNV, CDR2 YYDKDF (reference sequence). This CDR3 has 13 residues. Written as DNA, the CDR3 is TGCGGGGCAGGGGACTCTGGGGCCAACGTCCTGACTTTC. It specifies CGAGDSGANVLTF.

The CDR3 loop reads CASSLAQTNEQFF. The CDR3 coding sequence is TGTGCCAGCAGTTTAGCCCAGACCAACGAGCAGTTCTTC. The chain is built from TRBV12-3 or TRBV12-4 and TRBJ2-1; D is uncertain. This CDR3 is 13 amino acids long. V shed 0 bases and J shed 10 bases, with 10 bases lying between them.

On this clonotype itself: The limits of the CDR3 on the DNA are not certain, so only TCRdb's listed CDR3 is given. The chain links TRBV6-1 to TRBJ2-3; whether TRBD1, the table's D call, matches the DNA was not checked. Germline V gene sequence: CDR1 MNHNS, CDR2 SASEGT. The CDR3 totals 17 residues, both ends included. CDR3 protein: CASSRNFVGTGADTQYF.

This clonotype was counted once. The junction and the germline gene differ at one end; a read error may be behind it. This chain uses TRBV6-1 with TRBJ2-4; 15 nucleotides align to TRBD2. The CDR3 has 18 amino acids. CDR1 MNHNS and CDR2 SASEGT come from the germline V gene. Written as DNA, the CDR3 is TGTGCCAGTTGTGAAGGGGGACTAGCGGGGGGTCCACAAGACATCCAGTACTTC. Translation gives CASCEGGLAGGPQDIQYF.

This CDR3 reads CASSLRGGSGGVADTQYF. As DNA, the CDR3 is TGTGCCAGCAGTCTACGGGGAGGTAGCGGGGGGGTCGCAGATACGCAGTATTTT. V usage is TRBV6-5 and J usage is TRBJ2-3; 11 positions agree with TRBD2. CDR3 length equals 18 residues. V was clipped by 5 bases and J by 4 bases; unmatched bases: 14. CDR1 is MNHEY, CDR2 SVGAGI, per germline.

The rearrangement joins TRBV7-2 to TRBJ2-3; D might be TRBD2 (7 bases). Trimming stripped 6 bases from V and 0 bases from J, with 16 bases between. The CDR3 runs 16 residues. Per the germline V gene, CDR1 is SGHTA and CDR2 is FQGNSA. The CDR3 region is CASRVGGGGSTDTQYF. As DNA, the CDR3 is TGTGCCAGCAGGGTAGGGGGGGGCGGGAGCACAGATACGCAGTATTTT.

To note about this clonotype: A read error may produce the germline difference seen at one junction end. The chain combines TRBV11-2 with TRBJ2-3; possible D gene TRBD2, 6 bases. Germline loops: CDR1 SGHAT, CDR2 FQNNGV. The CDR3 is 15 residues long. The CDR3 region is CASGLGRLATDMQYF. As DNA, the CDR3 is TGTGCCAGCGGCTTGGGGAGGTTAGCCACAGACATGCAGTATTTT. The entire variable domain, with the rest obtained from reference TRBV11-2 and TRBJ2-3, is as follows: EAGVAQSPRYKIIEKRQSVAFWCNPISGHATLYWYQQILGQGPKLLIQFQNNGVVDDSQLPKDRFSAERLKGVDSTLKIQPAKLEDSAVYLCASGLGRLATDMQYFGPGTRLTVL.

Many counts were recorded for this clonotype. The V call is TRBV6-1, the J call TRBJ2-1; 7 nucleotides align to TRBD1. The J call could be wrong; TRBJ2-7 is a better fit for the DNA end. Germline loops: CDR1 MNHNS, CDR2 SASEGT. This CDR3 region has 16 residues. The CDR3 spells CASSPKGAGYTYEQYF. The CDR3 nucleotides read TGTGCCAGCAGCCCTAAGGGGGCCGGATACACTTACGAGCAGTACTTC.

The V gene is TRBV7-2, the J gene TRBJ2-1; D unclear. Trimming left V 1 base short and J 8 bases short, with 15 bases between. Germline CDR1 is SGHTA and CDR2 is FQGNSA. CDR3 size: 15 residues. The chain's CDR3 is CASSLDYAVQYEQFF. DNA of the CDR3: TGTGCCAGCAGCTTAGATTATGCCGTTCAGTATGAGCAGTTCTTC. Filled out from reference TRBV7-2 and TRBJ2-1, the complete variable domain reads GAGVSQSPSNKVTEKGKDVELRCDPISGHTALYWYRQSLGQGLEFLIYFQGNSAPDKSGLPSDRFSAERTGGSVSTLTIQRTQQEDSAVYLCASSLDYAVQYEQFFGPGTRLTVL.

As for this clonotype: One end of the junction varies from germline; a read error may be responsible. The gene calls are TRBV10-1 and TRBJ2-3; unclear D gene. CDR3 length: 12 residues. Germline CDR1 WNHNN, CDR2 SYGVQD (reference sequence). DNA of the CDR3: TGCGCCAGCAGTGTGACCCAAGATACGCAGTACTTT. Its translation: CASSVTQDTQYF.

Relative to its sample, this clonotype is large (0.1 to 1%). This sequence joins TRBV10-1 and TRBJ2-1; D not resolved. With the DNA end fitting TRBJ2-7 better, the J assignment may be wrong. The length of the CDR3 is 14 residues. The germline V gene encodes CDR1 WNHNN and CDR2 SYGVQD (reference sequence). CDR3 DNA sequence: TGCGCCAGCAGTGGGGTCGAGCCACCCTACGAGCAGTACTTC. Its protein is CASSGVEPPYEQYF.

This clonotype has only a few counts. The gene calls are TRBV3-1 and TRBJ2-2; D gene unclear. CDR1 LGHDT and CDR2 YNNKEL come from the germline V gene (reference sequence). CDR3 size: 14 residues. Trimming removed 0 bases from V and 3 bases from J, with 5 bases in between. The CDR3 DNA reads TGTGCCAGCAGCCAAGAATCCCACACCGGGGAGCTGTTTTTT. It translates to CASSQESHTGELFF.

This clonotype was observed a few times. V gene TRBV5-1 combines with J gene TRBJ2-1; 7 bases map to TRBD1. The J call is doubtful: the DNA matches TRBJ2-5 better. The CDR3 is 14 amino acids. Germline V gene data show CDR1 as SGHRS and CDR2 as YFSETQ. The CDR3 DNA reads as TGCGCCAGCAGCTTGGTCGGACAGGAAGAGACCCAGTACTTC. As protein: CASSLVGQEETQYF.

This clonotype qualifies as medium-sized. The rearrangement joins TRBV6-5 to TRBJ1-2; 8 nucleotides agree with TRBD1. CDR1 MNHEY and CDR2 SVGAGI come from the germline V gene. The V gene end was trimmed by 6 bases and the J gene end by 7 bases; junction bases not matched to a gene: 10. The CDR3 is 14 amino acids. This CDR3 is CASSLARTGSGYTF. For the CDR3, the DNA is TGTGCCAGCAGCTTGGCAAGGACAGGGTCTGGCTACACCTTC.

Points on this clonotype: Germline and junction disagree at one end, which may indicate a read error. This chain uses TRBV6-1 with TRBJ2-1; TRBD2 aligns across 8 bases. The CDR3 runs to 12 residues. Germline V lookup: CDR1 MNHNS, CDR2 SASEGT. CDR3 nucleotide sequence: TGTGCCAGCAGCCAAAGCGGGGGCAGGGCGTCCTTC. Translating it yields CASSQSGGRASF.

This clonotype is large in the sample. The rearrangement joins TRBV7-6 to TRBJ2-1; D is possibly TRBD1 (6 bases). The V end was cut by 3 bases, the J end by 6 bases, with 15 bases between. CDR1 is SGHVS, CDR2 FNYEAQ, per germline. CDR3 length: 15 amino acids. CDR3 sequence reads: CASSLRRNRVNEQFF. Here the CDR3 DNA reads TGTGCCAGCAGCTTGCGGAGAAACAGGGTCAATGAGCAGTTCTTC.

The rearrangement joins TRBV6-1 to TRBJ2-2, with 11 bases identical to TRBD2. The CDR3 consists of 16 residues. CDR1 MNHNS and CDR2 SASEGT come from the germline V gene. With V trimmed by 6 bases and J by 1 base, 4 bases remained unmatched. CDR3 sequence: CASSQGLAVNTGELFF. DNA for the CDR3: TGTGCCAGCAGCCAGGGACTAGCGGTGAACACCGGGGAGCTGTTTTTT.

V gene TRBV3-1 combines with J gene TRBJ1-3; tentative D call: TRBD1 (6 bases). The V end lost 6 bases, the J end lost 1 base, and 13 bases lay between the germline ends. Germline CDR1 is LGHDT and CDR2 is YNNKEL (reference sequence). The CDR3 length is 15 residues. For the CDR3, the DNA is TGTGCCAGCAGTCACAGGGAGTCTTCTGGAAACACCATATATTTT. Protein: CASSHRESSGNTIYF.

This clonotype was seen a handful of times. V and J are TRBV7-2 and TRBJ2-3, with TRBD2 identical over 8 bases. Germline CDR1 is SGHTA and CDR2 is FQGNSA. The V and J ends lost 5 bases and 7 bases, in that order; junction bases with no gene match: 14. The CDR3 spans 16 residues. CDR3 protein: CASSPGGGPGGYTQYF. CDR3 nucleotides: TGTGCCAGCAGCCCCGGCGGGGGGCCGGGCGGGTATACGCAGTATTTT.

This clonotype was observed a single time. This chain links TRBV6-5 with TRBJ2-5; possibly TRBD1 for D (5 bases). The CDR3 contains 14 residues. Germline CDR1 reads MNHEY; CDR2 reads SVGAGI. V was clipped by 4 bases and J by 3 bases, with 12 bases between them. CDR3 nucleotide sequence: TGTGCCAGCAGTTCATTAGACAGCGAAGAGACCCAGTACTTC. This translates into CASSSLDSEETQYF.

J is TRBJ2-1 and V is TRBV6-1; 11 nucleotides agree with TRBD2. The CDR3 length is 14 residues. The germline V gene has CDR1 MNHNS and CDR2 SASEGT. V shed 2 bases and J 7 bases; nucleotides not matched to a gene: 1. CDR3 nucleotide sequence: TGTGCCAGCAGTGAACTAGCGGGAGGTAATGAGCAGTTCTTC. It translates to CASSELAGGNEQFF.